This T cell receptor (beta chain) was retrieved from a study of T-cell reconstitution after alpha-beta-depleted transplantation in children. CDR3 length equals 18 residues. Unmatched junction bases numbered 12, after V lost 6 bases and J lost 5 bases. The germline gives CDR1 MDHEN, CDR2 SYDVKM. This clonotype was counted ten times or more. Library preparation (for TCRbeta) was performed with unique molecular identifiers. TCRdb reprocessed the PCR reads with MiXCR, giving one entry per CDR3 protein. This sample has over 85,000 distinct CDR3 sequences; about 8% occur once, and the top ten carry 15% to 20%.

V gene TRBV28 combines with J gene TRBJ2-2; 13 bases map to TRBD2. This clonotype was obtained from a boy younger than 10 with acute lymphoblastic leukemia, due to receive a stem cell transplant. Sequenced here: PBMCs, sampled before TCRalphabeta/CD19-depleted stem cell transplant. The CDR3: CASSTGGLAGEFTGELFF. DNA for the CDR3: TGTGCCAGCAGCACCGGCGGACTAGCGGGGGAATTTACCGGGGAGCTGTTTTTT.